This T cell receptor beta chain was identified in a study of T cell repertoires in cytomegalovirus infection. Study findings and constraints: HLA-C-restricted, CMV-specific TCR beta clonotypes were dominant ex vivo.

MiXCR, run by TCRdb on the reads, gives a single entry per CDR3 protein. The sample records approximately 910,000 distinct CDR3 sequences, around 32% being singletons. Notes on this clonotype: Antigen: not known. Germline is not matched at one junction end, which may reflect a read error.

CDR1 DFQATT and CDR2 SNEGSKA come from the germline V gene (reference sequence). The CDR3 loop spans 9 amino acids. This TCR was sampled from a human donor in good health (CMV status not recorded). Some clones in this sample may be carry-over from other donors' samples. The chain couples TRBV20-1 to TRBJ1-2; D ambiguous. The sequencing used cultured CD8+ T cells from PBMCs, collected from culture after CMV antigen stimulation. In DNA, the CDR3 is TGTGGGGTTAACTATGGCTACACCTTC. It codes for CGVNYGYTF.